This TCR beta chain appears in the sequencing data of a study of T-cell memory formation after mild COVID-19. Across the whole study: TCR clusters largely stayed donor specific.

Study-level findings and limits: Whether second-wave clones peaking at day 37 were SARS-CoV-2 specific went unconfirmed. CD4+ contracting clones were mainly CM and EM; CD8+ ones, EMRA.

Germline loops: CDR1 SGHRS, CDR2 YFSETQ. Trimming pared 0 bases from V and 4 bases from J, leaving 11 bases between. CDR3 length: 16 residues. Notes on this clonotype: What it binds is not known.

TCRdb reprocessed the 5' RACE reads with MiXCR, giving one entry per CDR3 protein. The data contain 190,000 or so distinct CDR3 sequences, 20% to 25% of them singletons. The J gene is TRBJ1-6, the V gene TRBV5-1; weak D call: TRBD1 (5 bases). Sample: PBMCs or a T cell subset sorted from them (not recorded which). The TCR originated in an adult woman who had mild COVID-19 (a few samples of this study predate the infection). Cell type and time point are not known. CDR3 loop: CASSLGVTEYNSPLHF. CDR3 DNA sequence: TGCGCCAGCAGCTTGGGTGTGACAGAGTATAATTCACCCCTCCACTTT.